Below are 13 T cell receptor beta chains sequenced from a single sample in a study of OX40 agonist ivuxolimab in advanced cancers. This table comes from immunoSEQ multiplex PCR, and its TCRdb copy is limited to in-frame clones, with some not included. This table holds around 55,000 clones, approximately 83% found once. The sample in question was CD4+ or CD8+ T cells sorted from blood, obtained in a trial of the OX40 agonist ivuxolimab. These receptors were collected from an adult with an advanced solid tumor such as melanoma, head and neck, liver or kidney cancer.

The CDR3 nucleotides read TGTGCCAGCAGCCTACAGAGCTCTGAAGCTTTCTTT. Protein sequence: CASSLQSSEAFF. The chain links TRBV5-6 to TRBJ1-1; D gene uncertain. V gave up 4 bases and J gave up 6 bases, with 10 bases separating them. Germline V CDR1 and CDR2: SGHDT, YYEEEE. This CDR3 has 12 amino acids.

The J gene is TRBJ2-7, the V gene TRBV7-9; no clear D gene. The germline V gene encodes CDR1 SEHNR and CDR2 FQNEAQ (reference sequence). The CDR3 runs 14 residues. Trimming took off 1 base at V and 0 bases at J, with 7 bases between the two ends. The CDR3 sequence is CASSLEPSSYEQYF. The DNA of the CDR3 is TGTGCCAGCAGCTTAGAGCCCAGCTCCTACGAGCAGTACTTC.

V gene TRBV4-3 combines with J gene TRBJ2-3; possibly TRBD1 for D (5 bases). Trimming left V 3 bases short and J 5 bases short, with 18 bases between. This CDR3 comprises 16 residues. The germline gives CDR1 LGHNA, CDR2 YSLEER. The CDR3 nucleotides are TGCGCCAGCAGCCACGACCATCAGGGAATGGAAGATACGCAGTATTTT. Encoded protein: CASSHDHQGMEDTQYF.

The rearrangement joins TRBV6-6 to TRBJ1-1, with TRBD1 matching 8 bases. The J segment lost 10 bases and the V segment lost 0 bases, leaving 4 bases of the junction unmatched. Germline V CDR1 and CDR2: MNHNY, SVGAGI (reference sequence). CDR3 length: 13 amino acids. The CDR3 DNA sequence: TGTGCCAGCAGTTACTCTTACAGGGGGGTAGCTTTCTTT. Translation: CASSYSYRGVAFF.

At least ten counts were recorded for this clone. The J gene is TRBJ1-1, the V gene TRBV7-9; possible D gene TRBD1, 5 bases. The germline V and J ends were trimmed by 4 bases and 1 base, with 13 bases remaining between them. The CDR3 length is 15 residues. CDR1 is SEHNR and CDR2 is FQNEAQ in the germline V gene (reference sequence). CDR3 amino acids: CASSSDHTGNTEAFF. The DNA for the CDR3 is TGTGCCAGCAGCTCTGATCACACAGGGAACACTGAAGCTTTCTTT.

The gene calls are TRBV27 and TRBJ1-2; D is uncertain. There are 14 residues in the CDR3. From germline, CDR1 is MNHEY and CDR2 SMNVEV (reference sequence). The V and J ends lost 5 bases and 2 bases respectively, with 12 bases between them. For the CDR3, the DNA is TGTGCCAGCAGTCCCTCGGCAGGCAACTATGGCTACACCTTC. Translating it yields CASSPSAGNYGYTF.

This clone came up a few times. A read error is likely, as this CDR3 ends without the conserved phenylalanine or tryptophan. J is TRBJ1-6 and V is TRBV5-5; D is unresolved. This CDR3 comprises 13 residues. V dropped 0 bases and J dropped 6 bases, with 4 bases sitting between them. The germline V gene encodes CDR1 SGHKS and CDR2 YYEKEE (reference sequence). The CDR3 DNA reads as TGTGCCAGCAGCTTGGGAGTTAATTCACCCCTCCACCTT. This codes for CASSLGVNSPLHL.

The chain combines TRBV7-9 with TRBJ2-5; D may be TRBD2 (5 bases). Germline V gives CDR1 SEHNR, CDR2 FQNEAQ (reference sequence). CDR3 length: 11 amino acids. The CDR3 loop reads CKSGELGTQYF. The CDR3 nucleotides are TGTAAAAGCGGAGAATTAGGGACCCAGTACTTC.

This chain uses TRBV2 with TRBJ2-7; TRBD1 might be the D (6 bases). Deletions cut 6 bases from V and 5 bases from J, with 14 bases between. The germline V gene encodes CDR1 SNHLY and CDR2 FYNNEI. CDR3 length: 13 amino acids. The CDR3 protein is CASRPRTVHEQYF. For the CDR3, the DNA is TGTGCCAGCAGACCGAGGACAGTCCACGAGCAGTACTTC. The full variable domain, in which reference TRBV2 and TRBJ2-7 provide the parts outside the CDR3, is EPEVTQTPSHQVTQMGQEVILRCVPISNHLYFYWYRQILGQKVEFLVSFYNNEISEKSEIFDDQFSVERPDGSNFTLKIRSTKLEDSAMYFCASRPRTVHEQYFGPGTRLTVT.

The chain combines TRBV15 with TRBJ1-3; D is ambiguous. The CDR3 consists of 14 residues. Trimming left V 0 bases short and J 1 base short, with 4 bases between. Germline assignment: CDR1 LNHNV and CDR2 YYDKDF (reference sequence). This CDR3 reads CATSRERSGNTIYF. Here the CDR3 DNA reads TGTGCCACCAGCAGAGAGAGGTCTGGAAACACCATATATTTT. Full variable domain (remainder filled in from reference TRBV15 and TRBJ1-3): DAMVIQNPRYQVTQFGKPVTLSCSQTLNHNVMYWYQQKSSQAPKLLFHYYDKDFNNEADTPDNFQSRRPNTSFCFLDIRSPGLGDTAMYLCATSRERSGNTIYFGEGSWLTVV.

By frequency in the sample, this clone is large. Within the sample, other DNA sequences also encode this same CDR3. The gene calls are TRBV5-6 and TRBJ1-1; D not resolved. V gave up 3 bases and J gave up 0 bases, with 6 bases separating them. The CDR3 is made up of 13 amino acids. Germline lookup yields CDR1 SGHDT and CDR2 YYEEEE. In nucleotides, the CDR3 is TGTGCCAGCAGCTCCACTTTGAACACTGAAGCTTTCTTT. It codes for CASSSTLNTEAFF.

The chain links TRBV7-6 to TRBJ2-3; 9 nucleotides match TRBD1. Unmatched junction bases numbered 7, after V lost 3 bases and J lost 6 bases. The CDR3 spans 15 residues. Germline lookup yields CDR1 SGHVS and CDR2 FNYEAQ. Here the CDR3 reads CASSLGDRGWDTQYF. Here the CDR3 DNA reads TGTGCCAGCAGCTTGGGAGACAGGGGGTGGGATACGCAGTATTTT. Filled out from reference TRBV7-6 and TRBJ2-3, the complete variable domain reads GAGVSQSPRYKVTKRGQDVALRCDPISGHVSLYWYRQALGQGPEFLTYFNYEAQQDKSGLPNDRFSAERPEGSISTLTIQRTEQRDSAMYRCASSLGDRGWDTQYFGPGTRLTVL.

The chain joins TRBV5-1 to TRBJ1-1, with D uncertain. V was clipped by 4 bases and J by 4 bases, with 20 bases between them. This CDR3 has 16 residues. From germline, CDR1 is SGHRS and CDR2 YFSETQ. Here the CDR3 reads CASSPGTSRGFTEAFF. For the CDR3, the DNA is TGCGCCAGCAGCCCAGGTACCTCGAGAGGGTTCACTGAAGCTTTCTTT.